The rows below give T cell receptor beta chains drawn from one sample of a study of a mutant IDH1 vaccine in newly diagnosed glioma. These TCRs are of unknown antigen specificity. The protocol was immunoSEQ multiplex PCR, while the TCRdb copy is restricted to in-frame clones and leaves out a portion. Altogether some 10,000 clones are present, over 75% being singletons, with the ten largest covering roughly 20%. The sequencing used PBMCs, collected from a glioma patient whose treatment included an IDH1 peptide vaccine. The receptors shown here come from a man aged 30 to 45 with glioma. The CDR3 runs from the conserved cysteine through the conserved F or W. Fields, in order: D gene, V gene, CDR3 length, J gene, clone size, CDR3 protein, CDR3 DNA. The D gene is left open where the match is weak. Clone sizes are given selectively: once, few, many, or a class where the clone is expanded.

d_gene: NA; v_gene: TRBV6-1; len: 12; j_gene: TRBJ2-7; abundance: NA; CDR3aa: CASSERGYEQYF; CDR3nt: TGTGCCAGCAGTGAAAGGGGTTACGAGCAGTACTTC
d_gene: NA; v_gene: TRBV13; len: 16; j_gene: TRBJ2-3; abundance: NA; CDR3aa: CASSLGSGGRQDTQYF; CDR3nt: TGTGCCAGCAGCTTAGGCTCGGGCGGGCGGCAAGATACGCAGTATTTT
d_gene: NA; v_gene: TRBV5-6; len: 13; j_gene: TRBJ1-2; abundance: few; CDR3aa: CASSLGEYYGYTF; CDR3nt: TGTGCCAGCAGCTTGGGGGAATACTATGGCTACACCTTC
d_gene: NA; v_gene: TRBV5-1; len: 16; j_gene: TRBJ2-7; abundance: once; CDR3aa: CASRQSGTQSSYEQYF; CDR3nt: TGCGCCAGCAGACAATCCGGGACGCAGAGCTCCTACGAGCAGTACTTC
d_gene: TRBD1; v_gene: TRBV7-2; len: 13; j_gene: TRBJ1-2; abundance: NA; CDR3aa: CASSSGQGYGYTF; CDR3nt: TGTGCCAGCAGCTCCGGACAGGGCTATGGCTACACCTTC
d_gene: TRBD1; v_gene: TRBV7-9; len: 17; j_gene: TRBJ2-2; abundance: NA; CDR3aa: CASSRTTGGAGTGELFF; CDR3nt: TGTGCCAGCAGCCGCACGACAGGGGGCGCGGGCACCGGGGAGCTGTTTTTT
d_gene: TRBD1; v_gene: TRBV9; len: 15; j_gene: TRBJ2-2; abundance: few; CDR3aa: CASSPRTGNTGELFF; CDR3nt: TGTGCCAGCAGCCCCAGGACAGGGAACACCGGGGAGCTGTTTTTT
d_gene: NA; v_gene: TRBV5-4; len: 16; j_gene: TRBJ1-1; abundance: NA; CDR3aa: CASSPQIGQMNTEAFF; CDR3nt: TGTGCCAGCAGCCCCCAGATTGGACAGATGAACACTGAAGCTTTCTTT
d_gene: NA; v_gene: TRBV20-1; len: 11; j_gene: TRBJ2-7; abundance: NA; CDR3aa: CSARLVHEQYF; CDR3nt: TGCAGTGCTAGACTAGTTCACGAGCAGTACTTC
d_gene: TRBD2; v_gene: TRBV19; len: 13; j_gene: TRBJ2-5; abundance: once; CDR3aa: CARRRGSGETQYF; CDR3nt: TGTGCTCGCCGGCGGGGGTCGGGGGAGACCCAGTACTTC
d_gene: TRBD1; v_gene: TRBV5-1; len: 15; j_gene: TRBJ1-1; abundance: NA; CDR3aa: CASSLAGTGTTEAFF; CDR3nt: TGCGCCAGCAGCTTGGCAGGGACAGGGACCACTGAAGCTTTCTTT
d_gene: NA; v_gene: TRBV5-6; len: 14; j_gene: TRBJ1-4; abundance: NA; CDR3aa: CASSLGAYEEKLFF; CDR3nt: TGTGCCAGCAGCTTGGGAGCTTATGAGGAAAAACTGTTTTTT
d_gene: NA; v_gene: TRBV2; len: 14; j_gene: TRBJ1-5; abundance: NA; CDR3aa: CASSVSPLSEAQHF; CDR3nt: TGTGCCAGCAGTGTCTCCCCTCTGAGTGAAGCCCAGCATTTT
d_gene: NA; v_gene: TRBV14; len: 14; j_gene: TRBJ2-5; abundance: NA; CDR3aa: CASSDLGRQETQYF; CDR3nt: TGTGCCAGCAGCGACCTGGGACGCCAAGAGACCCAGTACTTC
d_gene: NA; v_gene: TRBV5-1; len: 15; j_gene: TRBJ1-1; abundance: NA; CDR3aa: CASSLDRPSVGEAFF; CDR3nt: TGCGCCAGCAGCTTGGATCGGCCCTCGGTGGGTGAAGCTTTCTTT
d_gene: NA; v_gene: TRBV2; len: 13; j_gene: TRBJ1-1; abundance: few; CDR3aa: CASSEDRVTEAFF; CDR3nt: TGTGCCAGCAGTGAAGACAGGGTCACTGAAGCTTTCTTT
d_gene: TRBD2; v_gene: TRBV5-1; len: 16; j_gene: TRBJ2-1; abundance: NA; CDR3aa: CATSPGTSGRYNEQFF; CDR3nt: TGCGCCACTTCGCCAGGGACTAGCGGGAGGTACAATGAGCAGTTCTTC
d_gene: NA; v_gene: TRBV5-1; len: 15; j_gene: TRBJ2-5; abundance: NA; CDR3aa: CASSLALSVRETQYF; CDR3nt: TGCGCCAGCAGCTTGGCCCTGAGTGTCCGTGAGACCCAGTACTTC
d_gene: NA; v_gene: TRBV19; len: 15; j_gene: TRBJ1-1; abundance: NA; CDR3aa: CASSMGAKLNTEAFF; CDR3nt: TGTGCCAGTAGTATGGGGGCTAAATTGAACACTGAAGCTTTCTTT
d_gene: NA; v_gene: TRBV18; len: 14; j_gene: TRBJ2-7; abundance: NA; CDR3aa: CASSPNPGAYEQYF; CDR3nt: TGTGCCAGCTCACCAAATCCGGGGGCCTACGAGCAGTACTTC
d_gene: NA; v_gene: TRBV2; len: 15; j_gene: TRBJ2-1; abundance: NA; CDR3aa: CAATGGSGFRNEQFF; CDR3nt: TGTGCCGCTACTGGCGGCTCCGGCTTCAGAAATGAGCAGTTCTTC
d_gene: NA; v_gene: TRBV27; len: 15; j_gene: TRBJ1-1; abundance: NA; CDR3aa: CASSFQRGWNTEAFF; CDR3nt: TGTGCCAGCAGTTTTCAGAGGGGCTGGAACACTGAAGCTTTCTTT
d_gene: TRBD1; v_gene: TRBV7-9; len: 14; j_gene: TRBJ1-1; abundance: few; CDR3aa: CASSAGQGDTEAFF; CDR3nt: TGTGCCAGCAGCGCCGGACAGGGGGACACTGAAGCTTTCTTT
d_gene: NA; v_gene: TRBV30; len: 13; j_gene: TRBJ1-1; abundance: NA; CDR3aa: CAWKGQVNTEAFF; CDR3nt: TGTGCCTGGAAAGGTCAAGTGAACACTGAAGCTTTCTTT
d_gene: NA; v_gene: TRBV5-1; len: 18; j_gene: TRBJ2-7; abundance: NA; CDR3aa: CASSLGSQGPYGPYEQYF; CDR3nt: TGCGCCAGCAGCTTGGGTAGTCAGGGGCCCTATGGTCCCTACGAGCAGTACTTC
d_gene: TRBD1; v_gene: TRBV2; len: 15; j_gene: TRBJ2-7; abundance: NA; CDR3aa: CASKSRDRGRYEQYF; CDR3nt: TGTGCCAGCAAGAGCCGGGACAGGGGGCGGTACGAGCAGTACTTC
d_gene: NA; v_gene: TRBV7-6; len: 14; j_gene: TRBJ1-1; abundance: NA; CDR3aa: CASSLAGTRAEAFF; CDR3nt: TGTGCCAGCAGCTTAGCCGGGACGAGAGCTGAAGCTTTCTTT
d_gene: NA; v_gene: TRBV10-3; len: 11; j_gene: TRBJ2-1; abundance: NA; CDR3aa: CAISAGNEQFF; CDR3nt: TGTGCCATCAGTGCAGGTAATGAGCAGTTCTTC
d_gene: NA; v_gene: TRBV6-5; len: 14; j_gene: TRBJ2-5; abundance: NA; CDR3aa: CASSLTGGGETQYF; CDR3nt: TGTGCCAGCAGTTTGACGGGGGGCGGAGAGACCCAGTACTTC
d_gene: TRBD2; v_gene: TRBV19; len: 19; j_gene: TRBJ2-7; abundance: large; CDR3aa: CASSSTTGTSGRYPYEQYF; CDR3nt: TGTGCCAGTAGTAGCACGACCGGGACTAGCGGGAGGTATCCTTACGAGCAGTACTTC
d_gene: NA; v_gene: TRBV21-1; len: 16; j_gene: TRBJ2-5; abundance: NA; CDR3aa: CASSKGGGGLNETQYF; CDR3nt: TGTGCCAGCAGCAAAGGGGGGGGAGGGCTTAACGAGACCCAGTACTTC
d_gene: TRBD1; v_gene: TRBV30; len: 14; j_gene: TRBJ1-5; abundance: few; CDR3aa: CAWSGDRGSQPQHF; CDR3nt: TGTGCCTGGAGCGGCGACAGGGGGAGTCAGCCCCAGCATTTT
d_gene: TRBD1; v_gene: TRBV2; len: 14; j_gene: TRBJ1-2; abundance: NA; CDR3aa: CASSEEGQGDGYTF; CDR3nt: TGTGCCAGCAGTGAAGAGGGACAGGGTGATGGCTACACCTTC
d_gene: NA; v_gene: TRBV18; len: 14; j_gene: TRBJ2-2; abundance: NA; CDR3aa: CASSPRLDAGELFF; CDR3nt: TGTGCCAGCTCACCACGACTAGACGCCGGGGAGCTGTTTTTT
d_gene: NA; v_gene: TRBV5-6; len: 14; j_gene: TRBJ1-2; abundance: NA; CDR3aa: CASSPRVMNYGYTF; CDR3nt: TGTGCCAGCAGCCCACGGGTTATGAACTATGGCTACACCTTC
d_gene: TRBD1; v_gene: TRBV9; len: 16; j_gene: TRBJ2-2; abundance: once; CDR3aa: CASSISWGQGDGELFF; CDR3nt: TGTGCCAGCAGCATCTCCTGGGGACAGGGCGACGGGGAGCTGTTTTTT
d_gene: NA; v_gene: TRBV7-2; len: 13; j_gene: TRBJ1-4; abundance: NA; CDR3aa: CASSEGVNEKLFF; CDR3nt: TGTGCCAGCAGCGAGGGAGTTAATGAAAAACTGTTTTTT
d_gene: NA; v_gene: TRBV30; len: 13; j_gene: TRBJ2-7; abundance: NA; CDR3aa: CAWRRKGTIEQYF; CDR3nt: TGTGCCTGGAGAAGAAAGGGAACTATAGAGCAGTACTTC
d_gene: NA; v_gene: TRBV30; len: 16; j_gene: TRBJ1-6; abundance: NA; CDR3aa: CAWSTGGLSYNSPLHF; CDR3nt: TGTGCCTGGAGTACGGGGGGCTTGTCCTATAATTCACCCCTCCACTTT
d_gene: NA; v_gene: TRBV7-9; len: 15; j_gene: TRBJ2-6; abundance: NA; CDR3aa: CASSLSVAGANVLTF; CDR3nt: TGTGCCAGCAGCTTATCCGTAGCTGGGGCCAACGTCCTGACTTTC
d_gene: TRBD1; v_gene: TRBV9; len: 15; j_gene: TRBJ1-4; abundance: NA; CDR3aa: CASSPQGTGSEKLFF; CDR3nt: TGTGCCAGCAGCCCTCAAGGGACAGGGAGTGAAAAACTGTTTTTT
d_gene: NA; v_gene: TRBV6-5; len: 15; j_gene: TRBJ2-2; abundance: NA; CDR3aa: CASSYSRLFTGELFF; CDR3nt: TGTGCCAGCAGTTACTCCCGCCTTTTCACCGGGGAGCTGTTTTTT
d_gene: NA; v_gene: TRBV27; len: 13; j_gene: TRBJ2-7; abundance: few; CDR3aa: CASSPSLVREQYF; CDR3nt: TGTGCCAGCAGTCCATCCCTTGTGAGGGAGCAGTACTTC
d_gene: TRBD1; v_gene: TRBV5-8; len: 16; j_gene: TRBJ1-1; abundance: NA; CDR3aa: CASSSFRQGKNTEAFF; CDR3nt: TGTGCCAGCAGCTCCTTTCGACAGGGAAAGAACACTGAAGCTTTCTTT
d_gene: NA; v_gene: TRBV7-9; len: 12; j_gene: TRBJ1-2; abundance: NA; CDR3aa: CASSRGDYGYTF; CDR3nt: TGTGCCAGCAGCCGGGGGGACTATGGCTACACCTTC
d_gene: NA; v_gene: TRBV5-1; len: 15; j_gene: TRBJ2-3; abundance: NA; CDR3aa: CASSLGGGFTDTQYF; CDR3nt: TGCGCCAGCAGCCTGGGTGGCGGGTTCACAGATACGCAGTATTTT
d_gene: NA; v_gene: TRBV7-6; len: 13; j_gene: TRBJ2-1; abundance: NA; CDR3aa: CASSLAQVDEQFF; CDR3nt: TGTGCCAGCAGCTTAGCGCAAGTCGATGAGCAGTTCTTC
d_gene: NA; v_gene: TRBV6-1; len: 15; j_gene: TRBJ2-4; abundance: NA; CDR3aa: CASSFNEEINNIQYF; CDR3nt: TGTGCCAGCAGTTTCAACGAGGAAATCAACAACATTCAGTACTTC
d_gene: NA; v_gene: TRBV5-5; len: 14; j_gene: TRBJ1-5; abundance: NA; CDR3aa: CASSYYTAGQPQHF; CDR3nt: TGTGCCAGCAGCTACTACACAGCGGGGCAGCCCCAGCATTTT
d_gene: NA; v_gene: TRBV5-1; len: 11; j_gene: TRBJ1-2; abundance: NA; CDR3aa: CASGTDYGYTF; CDR3nt: TGCGCCTCTGGGACGGACTATGGCTACACCTTC
d_gene: TRBD2; v_gene: TRBV5-1; len: 17; j_gene: TRBJ2-1; abundance: NA; CDR3aa: CASSLGGWAGASDEQFF; CDR3nt: TGCGCCAGCAGCTTGGGGGGTTGGGCGGGAGCATCAGATGAGCAGTTCTTC
d_gene: NA; v_gene: TRBV6-1; len: 15; j_gene: TRBJ2-3; abundance: NA; CDR3aa: CASSEVGAGTDTQYF; CDR3nt: TGTGCCAGCAGTGAAGTAGGGGCGGGCACAGATACGCAGTATTTT